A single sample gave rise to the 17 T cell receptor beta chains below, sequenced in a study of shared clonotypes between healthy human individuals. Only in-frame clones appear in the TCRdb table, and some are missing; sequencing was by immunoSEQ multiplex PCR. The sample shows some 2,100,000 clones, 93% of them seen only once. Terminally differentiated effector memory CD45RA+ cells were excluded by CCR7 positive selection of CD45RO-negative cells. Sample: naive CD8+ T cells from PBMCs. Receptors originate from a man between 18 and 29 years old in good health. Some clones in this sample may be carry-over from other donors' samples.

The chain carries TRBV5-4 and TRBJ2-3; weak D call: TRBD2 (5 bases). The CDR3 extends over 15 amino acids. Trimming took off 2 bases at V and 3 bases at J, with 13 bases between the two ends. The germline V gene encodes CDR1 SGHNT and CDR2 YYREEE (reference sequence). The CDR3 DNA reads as TGTGCCAGCAGCTTCATACTAGAAAAGACAGATACGCAGTATTTT. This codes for CASSFILEKTDTQYF.

The CDR3 is CASSLEAGLTYNEQFF. The DNA for the CDR3 is TGTGCCAGCAGCTTGGAAGCGGGGCTTACTTACAATGAGCAGTTCTTC. The gene calls are TRBV5-4 and TRBJ2-1, with TRBD2 identical over 7 bases. Germline values: CDR1 SGHNT, CDR2 YYREEE (reference sequence). The CDR3 spans 16 residues. Trimming cost V 0 bases and J 4 bases; bases outside gene matches: 7.

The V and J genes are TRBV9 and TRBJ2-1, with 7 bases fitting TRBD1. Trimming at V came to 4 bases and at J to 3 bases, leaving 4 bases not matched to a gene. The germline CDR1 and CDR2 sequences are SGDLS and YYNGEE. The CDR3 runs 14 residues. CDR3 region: CASSLGTDYNEQFF. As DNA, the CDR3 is TGTGCCAGCAGCCTGGGGACAGACTACAATGAGCAGTTCTTC.

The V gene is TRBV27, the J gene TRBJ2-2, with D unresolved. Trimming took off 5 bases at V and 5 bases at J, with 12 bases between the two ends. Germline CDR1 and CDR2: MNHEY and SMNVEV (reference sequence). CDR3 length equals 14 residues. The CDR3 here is CASSPSGRTGELFF. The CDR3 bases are TGTGCCAGCAGTCCTTCTGGGCGGACCGGGGAGCTGTTTTTT.

Written as DNA, the CDR3 is TGTGCCAGCAGCCCCGGGACAGGGGGCGAGGGGCTGAACACTGAAGCTTTCTTT. Encoded protein: CASSPGTGGEGLNTEAFF. The chain employs TRBV7-6 and TRBJ1-1; 12 bases match TRBD1. The length of the CDR3 is 18 residues. Trimming cost V 5 bases and J 0 bases; bases outside gene matches: 10. CDR1 is SGHVS and CDR2 is FNYEAQ in the germline V gene.

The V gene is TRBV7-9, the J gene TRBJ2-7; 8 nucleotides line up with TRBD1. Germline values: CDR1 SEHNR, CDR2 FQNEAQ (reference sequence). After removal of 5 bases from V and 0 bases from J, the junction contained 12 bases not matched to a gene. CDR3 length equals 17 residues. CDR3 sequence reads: CASSPTDRDFSSYEQYF. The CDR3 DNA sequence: TGTGCCAGCAGCCCCACGGACAGGGACTTTAGCTCCTACGAGCAGTACTTC.

CDR3 sequence: CAIRGSSSTDTQYF. CDR3 DNA: TGTGCCATCAGGGGGTCCTCTAGCACAGATACGCAGTATTTT. The rearrangement links TRBV10-3 to TRBJ2-3; no firm D call. This CDR3 is built from 14 residues. CDR1 and CDR2 from the germline V gene are ENHRY and SYGVKD. V was clipped by 6 bases and J by 0 bases, with 10 bases between them.

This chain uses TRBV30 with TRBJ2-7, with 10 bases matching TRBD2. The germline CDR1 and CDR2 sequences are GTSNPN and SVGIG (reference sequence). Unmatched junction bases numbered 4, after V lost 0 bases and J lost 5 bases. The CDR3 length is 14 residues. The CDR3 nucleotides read TGTGCCTGGAGTGTACTTCTAGCGGGGGACGAGCAGTACTTC. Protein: CAWSVLLAGDEQYF.

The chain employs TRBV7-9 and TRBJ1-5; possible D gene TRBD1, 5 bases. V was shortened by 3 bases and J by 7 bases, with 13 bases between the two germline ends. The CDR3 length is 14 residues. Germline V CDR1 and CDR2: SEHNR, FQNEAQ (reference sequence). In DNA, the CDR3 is TGTGCCAGCAGCTTGGGGTCAGGGAGGCAGCCCCAGCATTTT. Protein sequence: CASSLGSGRQPQHF.

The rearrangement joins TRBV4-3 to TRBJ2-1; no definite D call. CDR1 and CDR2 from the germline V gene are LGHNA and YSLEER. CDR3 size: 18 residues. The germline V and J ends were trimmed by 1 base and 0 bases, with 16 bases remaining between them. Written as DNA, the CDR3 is TGCGCCAGCAGCCAAGTCACAGTATTTTTCAGCTCCTACAATGAGCAGTTCTTC. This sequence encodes CASSQVTVFFSSYNEQFF.

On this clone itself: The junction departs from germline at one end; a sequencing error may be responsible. CDR3 in DNA: TGCGCCAGCAGCCAAACATTAACAGGGGACGTCGTCTTT. Its protein is CASSQTLTGDVVF. The V and J genes are TRBV4-3 and TRBJ1-1; 7 positions match TRBD1. The germline gives CDR1 LGHNA, CDR2 YSLEER. This CDR3 is built from 13 residues.

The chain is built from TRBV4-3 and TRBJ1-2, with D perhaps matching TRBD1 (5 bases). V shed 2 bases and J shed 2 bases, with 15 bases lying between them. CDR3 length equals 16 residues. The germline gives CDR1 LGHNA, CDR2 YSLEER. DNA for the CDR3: TGCGCCAGCAGCCAACGACCTGGACAAACCAACTATGGCTACACCTTC. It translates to CASSQRPGQTNYGYTF.

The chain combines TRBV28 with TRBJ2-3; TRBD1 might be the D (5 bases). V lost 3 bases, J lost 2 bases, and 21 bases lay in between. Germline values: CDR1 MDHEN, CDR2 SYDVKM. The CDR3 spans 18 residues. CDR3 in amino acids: CASSFHFPKQEPTDTQYF. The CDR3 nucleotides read TGTGCCAGCAGTTTCCACTTTCCAAAACAGGAGCCCACAGATACGCAGTATTTT.

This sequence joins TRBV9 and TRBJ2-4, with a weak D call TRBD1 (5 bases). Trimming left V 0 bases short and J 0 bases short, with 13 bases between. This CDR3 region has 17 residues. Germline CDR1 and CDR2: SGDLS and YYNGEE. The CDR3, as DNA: TGTGCCAGCAGCGTAGGTCGAACGGACACAGCCAAAAACATTCAGTACTTC. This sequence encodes CASSVGRTDTAKNIQYF.

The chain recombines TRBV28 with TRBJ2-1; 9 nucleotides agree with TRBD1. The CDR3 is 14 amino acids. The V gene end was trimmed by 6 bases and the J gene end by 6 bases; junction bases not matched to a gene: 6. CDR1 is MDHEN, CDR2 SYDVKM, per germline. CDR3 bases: TGTGCCAGCAGCGTAACAGGGGGCCCCAATGAGCAGTTCTTC. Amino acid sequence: CASSVTGGPNEQFF.

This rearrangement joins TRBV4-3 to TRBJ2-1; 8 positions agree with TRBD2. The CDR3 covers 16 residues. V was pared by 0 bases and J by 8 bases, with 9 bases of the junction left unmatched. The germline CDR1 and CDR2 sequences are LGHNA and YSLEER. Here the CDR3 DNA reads TGCGCCAGCAGCCAAGATAATCGGGAGGGATGGGATGAGCAGTTCTTC. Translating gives CASSQDNREGWDEQFF.

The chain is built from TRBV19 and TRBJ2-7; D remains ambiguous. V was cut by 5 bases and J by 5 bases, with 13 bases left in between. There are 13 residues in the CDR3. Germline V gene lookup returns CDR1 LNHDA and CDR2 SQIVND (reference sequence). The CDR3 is CASSRTLGDEQYF. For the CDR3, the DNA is TGTGCCAGTAGTCGGACGTTGGGCGACGAGCAGTACTTC.